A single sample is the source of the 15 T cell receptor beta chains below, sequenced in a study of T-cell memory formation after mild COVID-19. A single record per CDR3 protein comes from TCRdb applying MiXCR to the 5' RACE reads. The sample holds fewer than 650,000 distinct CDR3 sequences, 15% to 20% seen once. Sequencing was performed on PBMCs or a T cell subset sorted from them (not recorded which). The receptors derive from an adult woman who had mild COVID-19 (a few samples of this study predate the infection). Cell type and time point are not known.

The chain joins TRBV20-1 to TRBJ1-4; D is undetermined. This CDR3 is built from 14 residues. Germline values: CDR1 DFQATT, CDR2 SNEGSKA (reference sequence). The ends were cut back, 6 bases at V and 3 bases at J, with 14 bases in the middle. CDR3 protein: CSAPLTYANEKLFF. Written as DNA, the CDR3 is TGCAGTGCCCCATTGACTTATGCTAATGAAAAACTGTTTTTT.

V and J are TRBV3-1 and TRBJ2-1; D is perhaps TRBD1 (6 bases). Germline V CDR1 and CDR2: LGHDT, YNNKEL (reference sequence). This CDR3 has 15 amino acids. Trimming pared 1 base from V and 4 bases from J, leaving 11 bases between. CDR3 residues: CASSQGGQRYNEQFF. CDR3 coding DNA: TGTGCCAGCAGCCAAGGGGGACAAAGGTACAATGAGCAGTTCTTC.

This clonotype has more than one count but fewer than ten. CDR3 DNA: TGTGCCAGCAGTTTAGCGCGGAGCGGGAGTTTCAATGAGCAGTTCTTC. This encodes CASSLARSGSFNEQFF. This chain joins TRBV12-3 or TRBV12-4 and TRBJ2-1; 8 positions match TRBD2. The CDR3 runs to 16 residues. The ends lost 0 bases at V and 6 bases at J; junction bases unmatched: 7.

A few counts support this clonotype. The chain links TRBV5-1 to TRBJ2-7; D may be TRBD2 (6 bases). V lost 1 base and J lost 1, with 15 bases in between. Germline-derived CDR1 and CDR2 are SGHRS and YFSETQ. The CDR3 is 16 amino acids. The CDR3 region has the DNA TGCGCCAGCAGCTTGACCGGACGGGACTTTTCCTACGAGCAGTACTTC. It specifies CASSLTGRDFSYEQYF. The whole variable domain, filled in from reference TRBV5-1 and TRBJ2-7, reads KAGVTQTPRYLIKTRGQQVTLSCSPISGHRSVSWYQQTPGQGLQFLFEYFSETQRNKGNFPGRFSGRQFSNSRSEMNVSTLELGDSALYLCASSLTGRDFSYEQYFGPGTRLTVT.

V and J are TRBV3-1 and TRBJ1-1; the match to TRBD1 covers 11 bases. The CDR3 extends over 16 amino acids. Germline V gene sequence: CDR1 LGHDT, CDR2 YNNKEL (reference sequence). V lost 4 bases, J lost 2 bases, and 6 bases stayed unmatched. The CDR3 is CASSRMDRGPNTEAFF. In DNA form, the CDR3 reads TGTGCCAGCAGCCGAATGGACAGGGGGCCTAACACTGAAGCTTTCTTT.

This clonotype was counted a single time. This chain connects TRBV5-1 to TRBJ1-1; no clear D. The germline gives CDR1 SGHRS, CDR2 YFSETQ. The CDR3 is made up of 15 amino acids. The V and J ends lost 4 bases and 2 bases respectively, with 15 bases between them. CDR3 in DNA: TGCGCCAGCAGCCCCGCCGGACTTTTAAACACTGAAGCTTTCTTT. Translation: CASSPAGLLNTEAFF.

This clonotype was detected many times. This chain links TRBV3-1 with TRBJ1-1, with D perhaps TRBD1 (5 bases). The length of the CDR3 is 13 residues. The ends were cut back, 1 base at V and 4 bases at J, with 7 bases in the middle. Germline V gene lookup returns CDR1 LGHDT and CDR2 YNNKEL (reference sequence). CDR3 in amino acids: CASSQAGGTEAFF. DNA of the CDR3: TGTGCCAGCAGCCAAGCGGGGGGCACTGAAGCTTTCTTT.

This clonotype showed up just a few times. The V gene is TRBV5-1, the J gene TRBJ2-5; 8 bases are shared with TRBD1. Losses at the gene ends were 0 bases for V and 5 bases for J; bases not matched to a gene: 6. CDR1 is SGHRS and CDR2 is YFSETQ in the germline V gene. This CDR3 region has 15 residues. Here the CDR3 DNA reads TGCGCCAGCAGCTTGGGTTCAGGGGGCAAGGAGACCCAGTACTTC. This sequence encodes CASSLGSGGKETQYF.

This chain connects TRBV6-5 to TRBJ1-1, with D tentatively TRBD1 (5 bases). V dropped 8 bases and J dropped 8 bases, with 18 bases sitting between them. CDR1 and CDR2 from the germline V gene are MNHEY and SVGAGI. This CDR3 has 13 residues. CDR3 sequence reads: CASRHGAGVEAFF. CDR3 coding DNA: TGTGCCAGCCGCCACGGGGCGGGGGTCGAAGCTTTCTTT.

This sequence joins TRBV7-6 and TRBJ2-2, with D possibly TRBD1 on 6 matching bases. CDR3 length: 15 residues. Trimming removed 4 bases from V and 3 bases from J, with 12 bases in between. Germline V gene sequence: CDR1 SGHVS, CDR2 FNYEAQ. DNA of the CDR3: TGTGCCAGCAGCTGGACCTCAGGGGACACCGGGGAGCTGTTTTTT. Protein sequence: CASSWTSGDTGELFF.

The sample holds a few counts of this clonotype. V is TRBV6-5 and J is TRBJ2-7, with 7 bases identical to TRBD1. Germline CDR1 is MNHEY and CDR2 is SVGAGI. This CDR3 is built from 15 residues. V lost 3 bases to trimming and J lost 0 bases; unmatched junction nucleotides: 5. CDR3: CASSYSRDSSYEQYF. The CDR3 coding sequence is TGTGCCAGCAGTTATTCGAGGGACAGCTCCTACGAGCAGTACTTC.

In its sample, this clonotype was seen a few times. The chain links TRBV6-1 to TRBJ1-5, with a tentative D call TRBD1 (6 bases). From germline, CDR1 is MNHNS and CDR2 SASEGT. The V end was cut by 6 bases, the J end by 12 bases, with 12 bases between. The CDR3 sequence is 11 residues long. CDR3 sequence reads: CASSVQGLQHF. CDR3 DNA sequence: TGTGCCAGCAGCGTACAGGGTCTCCAGCATTTT.

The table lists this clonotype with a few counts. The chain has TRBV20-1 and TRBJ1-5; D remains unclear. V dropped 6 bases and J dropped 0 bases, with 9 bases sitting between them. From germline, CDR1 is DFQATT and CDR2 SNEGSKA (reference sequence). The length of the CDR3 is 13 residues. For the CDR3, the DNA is TGCAGTGCCCAACGGGGTAGCAATCAGCCCCAGCATTTT. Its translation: CSAQRGSNQPQHF.

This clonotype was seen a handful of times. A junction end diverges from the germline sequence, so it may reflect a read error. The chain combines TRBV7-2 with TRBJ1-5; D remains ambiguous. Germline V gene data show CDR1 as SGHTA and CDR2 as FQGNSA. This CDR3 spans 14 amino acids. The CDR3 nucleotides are TGTGCCAGCACCTTATGGGATAGCAATCAGCCCCAGCATTTT. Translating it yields CASTLWDSNQPQHF.

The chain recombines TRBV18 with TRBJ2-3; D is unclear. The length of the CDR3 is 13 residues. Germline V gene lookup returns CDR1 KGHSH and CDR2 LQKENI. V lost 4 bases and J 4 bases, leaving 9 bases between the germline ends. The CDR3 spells CASSRDWSDTQYF. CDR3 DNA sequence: TGTGCCAGCTCACGGGATTGGTCAGATACGCAGTATTTT. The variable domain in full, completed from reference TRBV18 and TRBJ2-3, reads NAGVMQNPRHLVRRRGQEARLRCSPMKGHSHVYWYRQLPEEGLKFMVYLQKENIIDESGMPKERFSAEFPKEGPSILRIQQVVRGDSAAYFCASSRDWSDTQYFGPGTRLTVL.